The clone carrying this TCR beta chain was seen a single time. Time point denoted: persistent/refractory GD, antithyroid drugs over 5 years with positive TRAb. Making the TCR library involved RNA that had been extracted from PBMCs. With EDTA tubes as the receptacles, around 10 milliliters of peripheral blood were drawn. The data belong to a study of regulatory T cells in long-lasting Graves disease. V was clipped by 6 bases and J by 10 bases, with 12 bases between them. Per the germline V gene, CDR1 is LNHDA and CDR2 is SQIVND (reference sequence). This CDR3 contains 11 residues. Construction of the TCR beta libraries employed iRepertoire HTBI primers in conjunction with Arm-PCR of CDR3 regions. TCRdb recomputed calls from the multiplex PCR reads with MiXCR, one row per CDR3 protein. Among over 350,000 distinct CDR3 sequences listed, about a fifth were seen once.

This chain joins TRBV19 and TRBJ2-5; no clear D gene. Here the sequenced sample was peripheral blood mononuclear cells (PBMCs), taken when the disease was refractory, from a patient treated with antithyroid drugs. This sequence was found in a female donor with Graves disease. DNA of the CDR3: TGTGCCAGTAGCAGCCACGATGGCCAGTACTTC. Its translation is CASSSHDGQYF.